The rows below give T cell receptor beta chains drawn from one sample of a study of blood T cell repertoires in COVID-19. Generated by immunoSEQ multiplex PCR, the TCRdb table keeps only in-frame clones and is missing some. There are 140,000 to 150,000 clones in the sample; more than 70% occur only once, and over 4% lies in the top ten. Sequencing was done on a sample of peripheral blood. The receptor set was obtained from a woman aged 45-65 years with acute or convalescent COVID-19. The CDR3 runs from the conserved cysteine through the conserved F or W. A D gene is named only where the DNA matches it firmly. Expanded clones are given a class, and other clones once, few, many or no size at all.

D gene	V gene	J gene	clone size	CDR3 protein	CDR3 DNA
NA	TRBV4-2	TRBJ1-5	NA	CASSQLGEGNQPQHF	TGTGCCAGCAGCCAATTAGGGGAGGGCAATCAGCCCCAGCATTTT
TRBD1	TRBV19	TRBJ2-7	NA	CASSRGRRTGGMSYEQYF	TGTGCCAGTAGTCGCGGCCGAAGGACAGGGGGGATGTCCTACGAGCAGTACTTC
NA	TRBV19	TRBJ2-5	NA	CASSNRLEETQYF	TGTGCCAGTAGCAACCGATTAGAAGAGACCCAGTACTTC
TRBD2	TRBV4-3	TRBJ2-2	NA	CASSQAASGQNTGELFF	TGCGCCAGCAGCCAAGCGGCTAGCGGGCAGAACACCGGGGAGCTGTTTTTT
NA	TRBV5-1	TRBJ2-7	NA	CASSLSETIYEQYF	TGCGCCAGCAGCCTATCCGAGACTATCTACGAGCAGTACTTC
NA	TRBV19	TRBJ1-3	NA	CASSISQPSGNTIYF	TGTGCCAGTAGTATCTCACAGCCCTCTGGAAACACCATATATTTT
TRBD2	TRBV4-2	TRBJ2-3	NA	CASSQRASGGPTPRDTQYF	TGTGCCAGCAGCCAAAGGGCTAGCGGGGGTCCAACTCCCAGAGATACGCAGTATTTT
NA	TRBV4-2	TRBJ1-5	few	CASIGHLNQPQHF	TGTGCCAGCATAGGACACCTTAATCAGCCCCAGCATTTT
TRBD1	TRBV5-1	TRBJ1-4	once	CASSPQGAQNEKLFF	TGCGCCAGCAGCCCTCAGGGGGCGCAGAATGAAAAACTGTTTTTT
TRBD1	TRBV5-6	TRBJ1-6	few	CASSLGTGGAGRNSPLHF	TGTGCCAGCAGCCTCGGGACAGGGGGCGCCGGTCGAAATTCACCCCTCCACTTT
NA	TRBV19	TRBJ1-3	once	CASTPGGGLFGNTIYF	TGTGCCAGTACCCCTGGCGGGGGTCTGTTTGGAAACACCATATATTTT
TRBD1	TRBV25-1	TRBJ1-5	NA	CASISTGGNQPQHF	TGTGCCAGCATATCGACAGGGGGCAATCAGCCCCAGCATTTT
TRBD2	TRBV6-2/TRBV6-3	TRBJ2-1	NA	CASSYFLVPGGSYNEQFF	TGTGCCAGCAGTTACTTTCTCGTTCCGGGGGGGTCATACAATGAGCAGTTCTTC
NA	TRBV7-3	TRBJ1-5	NA	CASSSGVGQPQHF	TGTGCCAGCAGCTCAGGGGTAGGTCAGCCCCAGCATTTT
TRBD1	TRBV6-5	TRBJ1-6	NA	CASSVRDRVSPLHF	TGTGCCAGCAGCGTCCGGGACAGGGTTTCACCCCTCCACTTT
TRBD1	TRBV7-3	TRBJ1-2	NA	CASSLIGGADYGYTF	TGTGCCAGCAGCTTAATAGGGGGCGCCGACTATGGCTACACCTTC
NA	TRBV7-8	TRBJ2-5	NA	CASSPSGAGEGTQYF	TGTGCCAGCAGCCCATCGGGCGCGGGCGAGGGGACCCAGTACTTC
TRBD1	TRBV7-2	TRBJ1-6	few	CASSLTLTGVYLGLHF	TGTGCCAGCAGCTTAACACTCACAGGGGTTTATCTTGGCCTCCACTTT
NA	TRBV29-1	TRBJ1-1	NA	CSVGGTEAFF	TGCAGCGTTGGAGGCACTGAAGCTTTCTTT
NA	TRBV7-2	TRBJ1-1	NA	CASSLSGMNTEAFF	TGTGCCAGCAGCTTGTCCGGGATGAACACTGAAGCTTTCTTT
TRBD1	TRBV28	TRBJ1-2	NA	CASSSLTGDYGYTF	TGTGCCAGCAGTTCCCTGACAGGGGACTATGGCTACACCTTC
TRBD2	TRBV11-2	TRBJ2-3	NA	CASSLSSSGGVSTDTQYF	TGTGCCAGCAGCTTATCGTCTAGCGGGGGGGTAAGCACAGATACGCAGTATTTT
TRBD1	TRBV10-3	TRBJ1-5	NA	CAISDLDRIDQPQHF	TGTGCCATCAGTGATCTGGACAGGATCGATCAGCCCCAGCATTTT
NA	TRBV7-3	TRBJ2-3	NA	CASSPRTHDSDTQYF	TGTGCCAGCAGCCCACGGACTCACGACTCAGATACGCAGTATTTT
NA	TRBV7-2	TRBJ2-2	NA	CASSSDYGELFF	TGTGCCAGCAGCTCTGACTACGGGGAGCTGTTTTTT
NA	TRBV11-2	TRBJ1-1	few	CASSSILKNTEAFF	TGTGCCAGCAGCTCTATACTGAAGAACACTGAAGCTTTCTTT
TRBD2	TRBV3-1/TRBV3-2	TRBJ2-2	NA	CASSQLTSGGAGELFF	TGTGCCAGCAGCCAATTAACTAGCGGGGGAGCCGGGGAGCTGTTTTTT
NA	TRBV6-2/TRBV6-3	TRBJ1-2	NA	CASSPLQVDGYTF	TGTGCCAGCAGTCCCCTACAGGTGGACGGCTACACCTTC
NA	TRBV2	TRBJ1-1	NA	CASSETGSNTEAFF	TGTGCCAGCAGTGAAACAGGATCGAACACTGAAGCTTTCTTT
TRBD1	TRBV5-1	TRBJ1-1	NA	CASSTGTGTEAFF	TGCGCCAGCAGCACCGGGACAGGCACTGAAGCTTTCTTT
TRBD1	TRBV4-3	TRBJ2-1	NA	CASSQDWTGSFYNEQFF	TGCGCCAGCAGCCAAGATTGGACAGGTTCTTTCTACAATGAGCAGTTCTTC
NA	TRBV18	TRBJ1-3	NA	CASSPPGLGVAGNTIYF	TGTGCCAGCTCACCCCCGGGACTTGGGGTGGCTGGAAACACCATATATTTT
NA	TRBV7-9	TRBJ2-7	NA	CASSFTGLGSYEQYF	TGTGCCAGCAGCTTTACTGGCCTAGGCTCCTACGAGCAGTACTTC
NA	TRBV4-2	TRBJ2-3	NA	CASSQRGGPSTDTQYF	TGTGCCAGCAGCCAAAGGGGGGGACCTAGCACAGATACGCAGTATTTT
TRBD1	TRBV19	TRBJ1-5	few	CASTFAGTEPYQPQHF	TGTGCCAGTACTTTCGCCGGGACAGAACCTTATCAGCCCCAGCATTTT
NA	TRBV28	TRBJ1-3	few	CASSAMDSQLGF	TGTGCCAGCAGTGCCATGGACTCCCAGCTTGGCTTT
NA	TRBV3-1/TRBV3-2	TRBJ2-7	once	CASSQESGSYEQYF	TGTGCCAGCAGCCAAGAGAGTGGTTCCTACGAGCAGTACTTC
NA	TRBV13	TRBJ1-6	few	CASSLGQGYSPLHF	TGTGCCAGCAGCTTAGGACAGGGTTATTCACCCCTCCACTTT
NA	TRBV28	TRBJ2-4	NA	CASNREGNIQYF	TGTGCCAGCAACAGGGAGGGAAACATTCAGTACTTC
TRBD1	TRBV5-8	TRBJ1-3	NA	CASSWDSSGNTIYF	TGTGCCAGCAGCTGGGACAGCTCTGGAAACACCATATATTTT
TRBD1	TRBV7-3	TRBJ1-6	NA	CASSQDRGGSPLHF	TGTGCCAGCAGCCAAGACAGGGGTGGTTCACCCCTCCACTTT
NA	TRBV7-3	TRBJ1-3	NA	CASSSGPYSGNTIYF	TGTGCCAGCAGCTCCGGTCCTTACTCTGGAAACACCATATATTTT
TRBD1	TRBV6-4	TRBJ1-1	NA	CASSDGQGGTEAFF	TGTGCCAGCAGTGACGGTCAGGGGGGCACTGAAGCTTTCTTT
TRBD1	TRBV7-2	TRBJ1-1	NA	CASSLEGAGTEAFF	TGTGCCAGCAGCTTAGAGGGGGCAGGCACTGAAGCTTTCTTT
NA	TRBV5-5	TRBJ2-1	NA	CASSLGQLYNEQFF	TGTGCCAGCAGCCTAGGACAGCTATACAATGAGCAGTTCTTC
NA	TRBV7-2	TRBJ2-2	NA	CASSFRLTGELFF	TGTGCCAGCAGCTTCAGACTCACCGGGGAGCTGTTTTTT
NA	TRBV7-2	TRBJ1-5	NA	CASSLGRKQPQHF	TGTGCCAGCAGCTTAGGGAGGAAACAGCCCCAGCATTTT